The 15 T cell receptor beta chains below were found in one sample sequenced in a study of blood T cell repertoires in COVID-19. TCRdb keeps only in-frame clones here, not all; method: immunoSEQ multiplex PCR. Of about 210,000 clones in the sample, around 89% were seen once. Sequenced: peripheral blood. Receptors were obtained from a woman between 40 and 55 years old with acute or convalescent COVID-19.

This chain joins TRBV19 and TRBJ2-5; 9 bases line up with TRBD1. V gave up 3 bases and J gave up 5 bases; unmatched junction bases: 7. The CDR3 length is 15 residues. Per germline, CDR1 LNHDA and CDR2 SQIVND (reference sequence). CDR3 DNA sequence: TGTGCCAGTAGTATCTTGGGACAGGGCGGGGAGACCCAGTACTTC. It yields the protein CASSILGQGGETQYF. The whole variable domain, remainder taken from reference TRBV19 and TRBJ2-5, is DGGITQSPKYLFRKEGQNVTLSCEQNLNHDAMYWYRQDPGQGLRLIYYSQIVNDFQKGDIAEGYSVSREKKESFPLTVTSAQKNPTAFYLCASSILGQGGETQYFGPGTRLLVL.

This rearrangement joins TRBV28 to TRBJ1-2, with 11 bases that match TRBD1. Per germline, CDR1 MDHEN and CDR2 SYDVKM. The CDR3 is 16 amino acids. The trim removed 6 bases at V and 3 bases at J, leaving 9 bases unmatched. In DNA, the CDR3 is TGTGCCAGCAGCTCTACCGGACAGGGGGCGTACTATGGCTACACCTTC. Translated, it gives CASSSTGQGAYYGYTF.

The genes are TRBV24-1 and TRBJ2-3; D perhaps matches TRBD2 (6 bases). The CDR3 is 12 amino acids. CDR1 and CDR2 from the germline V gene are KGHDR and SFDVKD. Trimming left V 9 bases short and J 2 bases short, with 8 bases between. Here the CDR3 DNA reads TGTGCCACCGGGGACTTCACAGATACGCAGTATTTT. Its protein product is CATGDFTDTQYF.

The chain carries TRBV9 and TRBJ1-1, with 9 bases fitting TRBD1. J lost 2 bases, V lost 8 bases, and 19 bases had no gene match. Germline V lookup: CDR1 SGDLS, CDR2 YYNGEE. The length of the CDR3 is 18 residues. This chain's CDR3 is CARTRGDRETPSNTEAFF. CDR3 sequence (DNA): TGTGCCAGGACCAGGGGGGACAGGGAGACCCCCTCCAACACTGAAGCTTTCTTT.

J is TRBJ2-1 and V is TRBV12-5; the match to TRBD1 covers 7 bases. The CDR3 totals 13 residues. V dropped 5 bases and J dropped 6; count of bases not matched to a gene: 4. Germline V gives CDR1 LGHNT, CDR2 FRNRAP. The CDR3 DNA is TGTGCTAGTGGTCGGACAGGTTCCAATGAGCAGTTCTTC. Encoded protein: CASGRTGSNEQFF.

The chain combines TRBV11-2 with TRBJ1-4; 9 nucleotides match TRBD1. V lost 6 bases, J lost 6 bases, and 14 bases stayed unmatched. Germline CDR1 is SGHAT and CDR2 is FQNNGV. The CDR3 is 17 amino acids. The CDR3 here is CASSLPRTGAGDEKLFF. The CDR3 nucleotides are TGTGCCAGCAGTCTCCCCCGGACAGGGGCAGGTGATGAAAAACTGTTTTTT.

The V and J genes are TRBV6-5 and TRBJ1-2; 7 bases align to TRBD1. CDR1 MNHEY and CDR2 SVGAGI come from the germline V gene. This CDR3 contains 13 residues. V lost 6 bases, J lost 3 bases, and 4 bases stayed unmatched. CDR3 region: CASRETGYYGYTF. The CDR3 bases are TGTGCCAGCAGGGAGACAGGGTACTATGGCTACACCTTC.

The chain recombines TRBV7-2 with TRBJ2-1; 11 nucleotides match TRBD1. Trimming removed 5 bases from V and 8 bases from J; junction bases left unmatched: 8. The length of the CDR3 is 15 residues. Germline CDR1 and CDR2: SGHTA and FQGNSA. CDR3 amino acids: CASSLRGQGEHEQFF. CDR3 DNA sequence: TGTGCCAGCAGCCTTAGGGGACAGGGGGAACATGAGCAGTTCTTC.

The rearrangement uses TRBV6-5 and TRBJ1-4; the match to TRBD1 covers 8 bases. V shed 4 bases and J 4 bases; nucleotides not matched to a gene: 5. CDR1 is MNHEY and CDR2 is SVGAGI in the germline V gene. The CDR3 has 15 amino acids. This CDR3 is CASSFGTGYNEKLFF. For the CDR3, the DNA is TGTGCCAGCAGTTTCGGGACAGGTTATAATGAAAAACTGTTTTTT.

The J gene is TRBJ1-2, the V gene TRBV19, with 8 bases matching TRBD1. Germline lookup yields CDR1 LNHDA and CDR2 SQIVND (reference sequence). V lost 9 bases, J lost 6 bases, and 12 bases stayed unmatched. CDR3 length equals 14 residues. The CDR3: CARAWGRGRDGYTF. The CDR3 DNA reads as TGTGCCAGGGCTTGGGGCAGGGGGCGCGATGGCTACACCTTC.

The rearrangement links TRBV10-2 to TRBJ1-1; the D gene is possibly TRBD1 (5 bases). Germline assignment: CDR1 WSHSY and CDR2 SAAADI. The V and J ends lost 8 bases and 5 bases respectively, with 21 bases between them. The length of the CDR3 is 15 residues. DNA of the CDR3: TGCGCCAGCTTCTCTCCGTGGGGGGAAGGGACTGAAGCTTTCTTT. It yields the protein CASFSPWGEGTEAFF.

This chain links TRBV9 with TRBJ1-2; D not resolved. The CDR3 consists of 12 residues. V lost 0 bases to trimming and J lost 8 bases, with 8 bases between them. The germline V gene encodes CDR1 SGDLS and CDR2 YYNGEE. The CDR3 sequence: CASSVDGVGYTF. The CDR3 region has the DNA TGTGCCAGCAGCGTAGACGGGGTAGGCTACACCTTC.

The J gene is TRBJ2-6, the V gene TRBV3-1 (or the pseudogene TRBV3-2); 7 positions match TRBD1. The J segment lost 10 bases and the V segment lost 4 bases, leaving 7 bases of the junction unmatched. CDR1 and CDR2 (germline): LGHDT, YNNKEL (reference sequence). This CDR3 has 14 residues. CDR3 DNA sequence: TGTGCCAGCAGCCCGCGACAGGGTATGAACGTCCTGACTTTC. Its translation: CASSPRQGMNVLTF.

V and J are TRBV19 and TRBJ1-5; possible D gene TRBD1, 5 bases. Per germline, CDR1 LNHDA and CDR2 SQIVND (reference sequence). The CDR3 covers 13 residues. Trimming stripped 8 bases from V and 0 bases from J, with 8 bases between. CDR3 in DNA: TGTGCCAGTGCAGGGTATAGCAATCAGCCCCAGCATTTT. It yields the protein CASAGYSNQPQHF.

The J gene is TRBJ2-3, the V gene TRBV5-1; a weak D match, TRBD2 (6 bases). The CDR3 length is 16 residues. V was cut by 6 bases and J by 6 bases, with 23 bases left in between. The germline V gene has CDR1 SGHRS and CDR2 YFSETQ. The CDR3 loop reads CASTPGRDLIGDTQYF. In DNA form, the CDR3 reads TGCGCCAGCACCCCAGGGCGGGACCTTATCGGGGATACGCAGTATTTT. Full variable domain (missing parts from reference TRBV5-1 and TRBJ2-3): KAGVTQTPRYLIKTRGQQVTLSCSPISGHRSVSWYQQTPGQGLQFLFEYFSETQRNKGNFPGRFSGRQFSNSRSEMNVSTLELGDSALYLCASTPGRDLIGDTQYFGPGTRLTVL.